This is a list of T cell receptor beta chains from one sample in a study of T-cell reconstitution after alpha-beta-depleted transplantation in children. In TCRdb, the PCR reads were re-called with MiXCR into one record per CDR3 protein. The sample yields approximately 88,000 distinct CDR3 sequences, 10% to 15% seen once. The source material was PBMCs from the stem cell graft donor, sampled from the stem cell graft. These receptors came from a human donor who donated a stem cell graft to a child with inherited bone marrow failure. Both conserved end residues are part of each CDR3. The D gene is left open where the match is weak. Not every row has a clone size; where given, it reads once, few, many or a size class.

abundance: few; j_gene: TRBJ2-2; d_gene: TRBD2; v_gene: TRBV7-2; CDR3aa: CASIAGAGELFF; CDR3nt: TGTGCCAGCATAGCGGGCGCCGGGGAGCTGTTTTTT
abundance: many; j_gene: TRBJ2-1; d_gene: TRBD2; v_gene: TRBV29-1; CDR3aa: CSAAQAAGDEEQFF; CDR3nt: TGCAGCGCCGCGCAGGCAGCGGGAGATGAAGAGCAGTTCTTC
abundance: many; j_gene: TRBJ2-5; d_gene: -; v_gene: TRBV7-2; CDR3aa: CASSLTSETQYF; CDR3nt: TGTGCCAGCAGCTTAACTAGCGAGACCCAGTACTTC
abundance: many; j_gene: TRBJ2-1; d_gene: TRBD2; v_gene: TRBV18; CDR3aa: CASSRGLAGANEQFF; CDR3nt: TGTGCCAGCTCACGGGGACTAGCGGGAGCTAATGAGCAGTTCTTC
abundance: -; j_gene: TRBJ1-2; d_gene: -; v_gene: TRBV29-1; CDR3aa: CSVLHGRRGYTF; CDR3nt: TGCAGCGTGTTACACGGTCGGAGGGGCTACACCTTC
abundance: many; j_gene: TRBJ1-1; d_gene: -; v_gene: TRBV9; CDR3aa: CASSSQFPGTEAFF; CDR3nt: TGTGCCAGCAGCTCCCAGTTCCCTGGGACTGAAGCTTTCTTT
abundance: many; j_gene: TRBJ2-5; d_gene: TRBD2; v_gene: TRBV7-2; CDR3aa: CASSASGRVQETQYF; CDR3nt: TGTGCCAGCAGTGCGAGCGGGAGAGTGCAAGAGACCCAGTACTTC
abundance: -; j_gene: TRBJ2-4; d_gene: -; v_gene: TRBV7-8; CDR3aa: CASSLRAPTVWSDIQYF; CDR3nt: TGTGCCAGCAGCTTACGGGCGCCCACGGTGTGGTCCGACATTCAGTACTTC
abundance: -; j_gene: TRBJ1-3; d_gene: -; v_gene: TRBV3-1; CDR3aa: CASSQRRGFSGNTIYF; CDR3nt: TGTGCCAGCAGCCAACGTAGGGGGTTCTCTGGAAACACCATATATTTT
abundance: -; j_gene: TRBJ1-2; d_gene: -; v_gene: TRBV5-5; CDR3aa: CAMGPGANYGYTF; CDR3nt: TGTGCCATGGGCCCGGGGGCGAACTATGGCTACACCTTC
abundance: many; j_gene: TRBJ2-1; d_gene: -; v_gene: TRBV5-6; CDR3aa: CASSLLQTNEQFF; CDR3nt: TGTGCCAGCAGCTTGTTACAGACTAATGAGCAGTTCTTC
abundance: many; j_gene: TRBJ2-6; d_gene: -; v_gene: TRBV29-1; CDR3aa: CSVRGGPGANVLTF; CDR3nt: TGCAGCGTCAGGGGTGGGCCTGGGGCCAACGTCCTGACTTTC
abundance: many; j_gene: TRBJ2-3; d_gene: TRBD2; v_gene: TRBV7-9; CDR3aa: CASSLDGTSAADF; CDR3nt: TGTGCCAGCAGCTTAGACGGGACTAGCGCTGCTGATTTT
abundance: -; j_gene: TRBJ1-1; d_gene: -; v_gene: TRBV7-2; CDR3aa: CASSPRIQAGTEAFF; CDR3nt: TGTGCCAGCAGCCCACGAATTCAGGCGGGCACTGAAGCTTTCTTT
abundance: many; j_gene: TRBJ2-7; d_gene: -; v_gene: TRBV5-1; CDR3aa: CASSLGQGTSGHEQYF; CDR3nt: TGCGCCAGCAGCTTGGGCCAGGGGACCTCGGGGCACGAGCAGTACTTC
abundance: -; j_gene: TRBJ2-7; d_gene: TRBD2; v_gene: TRBV20-1; CDR3aa: CSAFGLAGTYEQYF; CDR3nt: TGCAGTGCTTTCGGACTAGCGGGCACCTACGAGCAGTACTTC
abundance: -; j_gene: TRBJ2-5; d_gene: -; v_gene: TRBV7-7; CDR3aa: CASSLGGGMETQYF; CDR3nt: TGTGCCAGCAGCTTAGGGGGTGGGATGGAGACCCAGTACTTC
abundance: many; j_gene: TRBJ2-1; d_gene: TRBD2; v_gene: TRBV5-1; CDR3aa: CASRGLAGDNEQFF; CDR3nt: TGCGCCAGCAGGGGACTAGCGGGAGACAATGAGCAGTTCTTC
abundance: many; j_gene: TRBJ2-1; d_gene: -; v_gene: TRBV18; CDR3aa: CASSPQGNEQFF; CDR3nt: TGCGCCAGCAGTCCTCAGGGGAATGAGCAGTTCTTC
abundance: many; j_gene: TRBJ2-7; d_gene: TRBD2; v_gene: TRBV6-2/TRBV6-3; CDR3aa: CASSYLGLAIVGEQYF; CDR3nt: TGTGCCAGCAGTTACCTAGGACTAGCGATTGTTGGGGAGCAGTACTTC
abundance: many; j_gene: TRBJ1-1; d_gene: -; v_gene: TRBV5-5; CDR3aa: CASSPSQVRRGPEAFF; CDR3nt: TGTGCCAGCAGCCCCTCACAGGTCAGGCGAGGACCCGAAGCTTTCTTT
abundance: few; j_gene: TRBJ1-2; d_gene: TRBD1; v_gene: TRBV7-2; CDR3aa: CASSLEGTGWGYTF; CDR3nt: TGTGCCAGCAGCTTAGAGGGGACAGGATGGGGCTACACCTTC
abundance: many; j_gene: TRBJ1-1; d_gene: -; v_gene: TRBV25-1; CDR3aa: CASSESIRPYRDTEAFF; CDR3nt: TGTGCCAGCAGTGAGTCAATTCGGCCCTACCGGGACACTGAAGCTTTCTTT
abundance: -; j_gene: TRBJ2-1; d_gene: -; v_gene: TRBV20-1; CDR3aa: CSARDWQPDEQFF; CDR3nt: TGCAGTGCTAGAGATTGGCAGCCTGATGAGCAGTTCTTC
abundance: -; j_gene: TRBJ2-6; d_gene: TRBD1; v_gene: TRBV5-4; CDR3aa: CASREGPGGPGANVLTF; CDR3nt: TGTGCCAGCAGGGAGGGGCCAGGGGGCCCTGGGGCCAACGTCCTGACTTTC
abundance: -; j_gene: TRBJ1-5; d_gene: TRBD1; v_gene: TRBV2; CDR3aa: CASRWDRVGNQPQHF; CDR3nt: TGTGCCAGCAGATGGGACAGGGTTGGCAATCAGCCCCAGCATTTT
abundance: many; j_gene: TRBJ2-7; d_gene: -; v_gene: TRBV25-1; CDR3aa: CASRPGGEYEQYF; CDR3nt: TGTGCCAGCAGGCCAGGGGGGGAATACGAGCAGTACTTC